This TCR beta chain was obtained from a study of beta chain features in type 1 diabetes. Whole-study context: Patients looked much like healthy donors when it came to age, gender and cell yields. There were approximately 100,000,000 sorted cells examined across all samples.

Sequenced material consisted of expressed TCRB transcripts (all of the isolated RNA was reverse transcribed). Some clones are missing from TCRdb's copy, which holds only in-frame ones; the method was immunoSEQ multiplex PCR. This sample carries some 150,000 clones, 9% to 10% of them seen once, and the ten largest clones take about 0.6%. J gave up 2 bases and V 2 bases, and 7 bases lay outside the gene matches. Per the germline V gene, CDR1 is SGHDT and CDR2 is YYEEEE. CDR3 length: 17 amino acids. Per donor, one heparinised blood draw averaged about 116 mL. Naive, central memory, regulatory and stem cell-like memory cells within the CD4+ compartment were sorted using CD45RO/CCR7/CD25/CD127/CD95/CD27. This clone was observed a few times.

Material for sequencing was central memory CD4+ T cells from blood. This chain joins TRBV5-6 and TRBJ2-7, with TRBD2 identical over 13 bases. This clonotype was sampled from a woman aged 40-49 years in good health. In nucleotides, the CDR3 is TGTGCCAGCAGCTTACCGGGACTAGCGGGGATCGCCTACGAGCAGTACTTC. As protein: CASSLPGLAGIAYEQYF.